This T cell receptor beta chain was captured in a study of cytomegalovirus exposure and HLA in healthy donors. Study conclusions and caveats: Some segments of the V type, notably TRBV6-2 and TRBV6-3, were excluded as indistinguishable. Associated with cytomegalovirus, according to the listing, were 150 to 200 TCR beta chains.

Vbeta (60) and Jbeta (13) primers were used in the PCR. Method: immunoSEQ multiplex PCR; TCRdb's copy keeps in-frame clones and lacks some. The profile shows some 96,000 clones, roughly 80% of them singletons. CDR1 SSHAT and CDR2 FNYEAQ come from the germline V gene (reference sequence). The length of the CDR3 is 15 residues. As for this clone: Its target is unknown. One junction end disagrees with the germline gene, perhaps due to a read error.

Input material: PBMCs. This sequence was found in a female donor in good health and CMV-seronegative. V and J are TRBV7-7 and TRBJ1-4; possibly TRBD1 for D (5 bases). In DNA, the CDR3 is TGTGCTAGCAGCTTAGGCGGGACGGATAATGAAAAACTGTTTTTT. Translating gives CASSLGGTDNEKLFF. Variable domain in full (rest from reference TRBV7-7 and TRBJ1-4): GAGVSQSPRYKVTKRGQDVTLRCDPISSHATLYWYQQALGQGPEFLTYFNYEAQPDKSGLPSDRFSAERPEGSISTLTIQRTEQRDSAMYRCASSLGGTDNEKLFFGSGTQLSVL.